The present TCR beta chain was sequenced within a study of blood T cell repertoires in COVID-19. Turning to the study itself: Italy, Spain and the United States were the sources of the convalescent and acute COVID-19 samples. Sources were T cells, B-cell-depleted T cells, or PBMCs; the material itself was cDNA or gDNA.

CDR3 length equals 16 residues. The ends were cut back, 0 bases at V and 1 base at J, with 10 bases in the middle. In germline, CDR1 is LGHNA, CDR2 YSLEER. As processed by the authors: Nucleated cell counts were estimated from reference gene primer amplification. This table comes from immunoSEQ multiplex PCR, and its TCRdb copy is limited to in-frame clones, with some not included. The V and J calls and clone size are taken from that table; D and trimming were inferred from the DNA. The profile covers approximately 100,000 clones, with roughly 92% appearing a single time and approximately 5.1% taken by the ten largest.

The rearrangement uses TRBV4-3 and TRBJ2-1; weak D call: TRBD2 (6 bases). The sequence was collected from a man in his 70s with acute or convalescent COVID-19. The sample comprised peripheral blood. The CDR3: CASSQEVSGSYNEQFF. Here the CDR3 DNA reads TGCGCCAGCAGCCAAGAGGTTAGCGGATCCTACAATGAGCAGTTCTTC.